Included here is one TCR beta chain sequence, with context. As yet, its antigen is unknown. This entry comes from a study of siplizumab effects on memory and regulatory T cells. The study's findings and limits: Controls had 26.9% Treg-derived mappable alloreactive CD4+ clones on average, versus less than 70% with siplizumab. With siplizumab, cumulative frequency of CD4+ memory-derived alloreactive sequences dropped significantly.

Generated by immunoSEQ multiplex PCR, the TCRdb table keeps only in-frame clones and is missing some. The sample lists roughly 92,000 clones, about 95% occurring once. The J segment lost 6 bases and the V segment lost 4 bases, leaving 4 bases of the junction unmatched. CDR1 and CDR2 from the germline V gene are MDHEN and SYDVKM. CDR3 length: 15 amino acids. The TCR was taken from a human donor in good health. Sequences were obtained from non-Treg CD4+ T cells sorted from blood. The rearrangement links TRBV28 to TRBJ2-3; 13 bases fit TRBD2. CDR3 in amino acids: CASSWTSGGPDTQYF. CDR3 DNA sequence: TGTGCCAGCAGTTGGACTAGCGGGGGCCCTGATACGCAGTATTTT. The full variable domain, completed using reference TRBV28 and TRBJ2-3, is DVKVTQSSRYLVKRTGEKVFLECVQDMDHENMFWYRQDPGLGLRLIYFSYDVKMKEKGDIPEGYSVSREKKERFSLILESASTNQTSMYLCASSWTSGGPDTQYFGPGTRLTVL.